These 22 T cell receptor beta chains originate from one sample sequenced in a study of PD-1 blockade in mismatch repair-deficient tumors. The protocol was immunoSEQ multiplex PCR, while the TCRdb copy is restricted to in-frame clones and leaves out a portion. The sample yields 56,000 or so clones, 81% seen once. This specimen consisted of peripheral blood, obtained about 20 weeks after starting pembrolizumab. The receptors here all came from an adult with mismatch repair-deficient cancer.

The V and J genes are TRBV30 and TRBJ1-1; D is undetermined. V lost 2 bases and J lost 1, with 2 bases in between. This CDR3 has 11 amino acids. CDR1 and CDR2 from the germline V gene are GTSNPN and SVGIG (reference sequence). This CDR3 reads CAWSKNTEAFF. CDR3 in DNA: TGTGCCTGGAGTAAGAACACTGAAGCTTTCTTT.

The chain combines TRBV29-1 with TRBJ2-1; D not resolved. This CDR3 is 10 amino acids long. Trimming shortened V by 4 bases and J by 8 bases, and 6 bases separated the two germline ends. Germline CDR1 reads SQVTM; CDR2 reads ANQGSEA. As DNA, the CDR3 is TGCAGCGTTGGTGGGCATGAGCAGTTCTTC. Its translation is CSVGGHEQFF.

The CDR3: CAVGTLSNYEQYF. The CDR3 DNA reads TGTGCCGTCGGGACCCTATCGAACTACGAGCAGTACTTC. The chain uses TRBV10-3 and TRBJ2-7; the D call may be TRBD1 or TRBD2 (5 bases each). The CDR3 is made up of 13 amino acids. Trimming left V 11 bases short and J 3 bases short, with 17 bases between. Germline lookup yields CDR1 ENHRY and CDR2 SYGVKD.

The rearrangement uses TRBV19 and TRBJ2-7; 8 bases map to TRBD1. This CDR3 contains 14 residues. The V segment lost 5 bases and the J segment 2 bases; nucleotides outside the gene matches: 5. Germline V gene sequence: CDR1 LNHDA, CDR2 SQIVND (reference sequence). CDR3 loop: CASSSGQGPYEQYF. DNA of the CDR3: TGTGCCAGTAGTTCTGGACAGGGACCCTACGAGCAGTACTTC.

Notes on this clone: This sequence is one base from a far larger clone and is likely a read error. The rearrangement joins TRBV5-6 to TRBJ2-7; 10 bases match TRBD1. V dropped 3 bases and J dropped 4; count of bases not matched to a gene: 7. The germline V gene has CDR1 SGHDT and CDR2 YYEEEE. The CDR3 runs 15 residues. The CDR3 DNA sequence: TGTGCCAGCAGCTATTCCGGGACAGGGGAATACGAGCAGTACTTC. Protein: CASSYSGTGEYEQYF.

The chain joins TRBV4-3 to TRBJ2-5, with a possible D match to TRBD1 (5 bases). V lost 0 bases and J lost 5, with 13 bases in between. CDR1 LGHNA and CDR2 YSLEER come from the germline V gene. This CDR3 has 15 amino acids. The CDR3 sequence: CASSQEYGAQETQYF. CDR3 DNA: TGCGCCAGCAGCCAAGAATATGGGGCCCAGGAGACCCAGTACTTC.

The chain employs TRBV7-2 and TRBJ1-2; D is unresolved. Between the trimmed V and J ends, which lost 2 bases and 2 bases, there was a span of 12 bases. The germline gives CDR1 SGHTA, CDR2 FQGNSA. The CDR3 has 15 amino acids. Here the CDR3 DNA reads TGTGCCAGCAGCTTACTGCCCAACGCCAACTATGGCTACACCTTC. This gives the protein CASSLLPNANYGYTF.

The CDR3 here is CASTSGFSSTDTQYF. DNA of the CDR3: TGTGCCAGCACTTCGGGTTTTTCTAGCACAGATACGCAGTATTTT. The rearrangement uses TRBV2 and TRBJ2-3; D unclear. The CDR3 runs 15 residues. V shed 7 bases and J shed 0 bases, with 14 bases lying between them. Germline CDR1 reads SNHLY; CDR2 reads FYNNEI.

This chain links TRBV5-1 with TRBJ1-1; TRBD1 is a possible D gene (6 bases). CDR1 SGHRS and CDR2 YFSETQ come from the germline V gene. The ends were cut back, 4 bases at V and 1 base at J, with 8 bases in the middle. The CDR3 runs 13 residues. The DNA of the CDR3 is TGCGCCAGCAGCCAGGACAGGAACACTGAAGCTTTCTTT. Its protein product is CASSQDRNTEAFF.

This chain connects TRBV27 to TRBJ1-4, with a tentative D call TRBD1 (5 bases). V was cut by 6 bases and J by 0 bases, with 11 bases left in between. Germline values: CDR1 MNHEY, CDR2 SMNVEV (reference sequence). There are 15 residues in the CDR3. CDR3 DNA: TGTGCCAGCAGAGTGACAGACTCAACTAATGAAAAACTGTTTTTT. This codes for CASRVTDSTNEKLFF.

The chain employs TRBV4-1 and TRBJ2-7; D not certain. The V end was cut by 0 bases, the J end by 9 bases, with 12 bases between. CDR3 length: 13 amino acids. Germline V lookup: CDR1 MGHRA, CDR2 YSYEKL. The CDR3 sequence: CASSQELKTVQYF. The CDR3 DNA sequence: TGCGCCAGCAGCCAAGAACTCAAGACCGTGCAGTACTTC.

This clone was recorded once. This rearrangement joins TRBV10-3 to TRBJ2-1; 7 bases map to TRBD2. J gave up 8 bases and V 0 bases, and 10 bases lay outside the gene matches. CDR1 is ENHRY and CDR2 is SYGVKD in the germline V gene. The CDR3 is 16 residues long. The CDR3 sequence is CAISESAWEGVDEQFF. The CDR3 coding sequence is TGTGCCATCAGTGAGTCGGCGTGGGAGGGCGTGGATGAGCAGTTCTTC.

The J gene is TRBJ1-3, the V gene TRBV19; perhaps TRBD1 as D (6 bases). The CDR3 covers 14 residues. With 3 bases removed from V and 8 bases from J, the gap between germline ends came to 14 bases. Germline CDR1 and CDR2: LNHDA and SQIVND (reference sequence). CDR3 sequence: CASSISGRGHTIYF. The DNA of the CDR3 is TGTGCCAGTAGTATCTCGGGCAGGGGCCACACCATATATTTT. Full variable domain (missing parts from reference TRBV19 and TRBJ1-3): DGGITQSPKYLFRKEGQNVTLSCEQNLNHDAMYWYRQDPGQGLRLIYYSQIVNDFQKGDIAEGYSVSREKKESFPLTVTSAQKNPTAFYLCASSISGRGHTIYFGEGSWLTVV.

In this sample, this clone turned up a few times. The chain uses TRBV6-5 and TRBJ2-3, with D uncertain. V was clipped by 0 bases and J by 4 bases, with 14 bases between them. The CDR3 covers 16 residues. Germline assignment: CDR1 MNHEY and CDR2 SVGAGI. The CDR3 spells CASSYSKRRSADTQYF. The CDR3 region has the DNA TGTGCCAGCAGTTACTCGAAGCGACGTTCGGCAGATACGCAGTATTTT.

The CDR3 bases are TGTGCCAGCACGGCGGAGAGCTATGGCTACACCTTC. Translating it yields CASTAESYGYTF. The J gene is TRBJ1-2, the V gene TRBV28; D unclear. This CDR3 has 12 amino acids. The germline V gene encodes CDR1 MDHEN and CDR2 SYDVKM. Trimming stripped 7 bases from V and 4 bases from J, with 10 bases between.

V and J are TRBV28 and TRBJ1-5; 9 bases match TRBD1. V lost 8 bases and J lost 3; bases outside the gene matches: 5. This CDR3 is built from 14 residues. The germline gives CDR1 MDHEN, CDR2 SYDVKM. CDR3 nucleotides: TGTGCCAGCCAACAGGGGGCTTTCAATCAGCCCCAGCATTTT. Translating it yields CASQQGAFNQPQHF.

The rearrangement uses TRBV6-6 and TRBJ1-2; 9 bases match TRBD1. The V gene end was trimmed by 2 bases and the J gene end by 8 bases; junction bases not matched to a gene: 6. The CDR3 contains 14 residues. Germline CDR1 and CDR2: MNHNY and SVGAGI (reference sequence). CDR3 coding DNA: TGTGCCAGCAGTTACGGGGACAGGGCGGAAGGCTACACCTTC. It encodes CASSYGDRAEGYTF.

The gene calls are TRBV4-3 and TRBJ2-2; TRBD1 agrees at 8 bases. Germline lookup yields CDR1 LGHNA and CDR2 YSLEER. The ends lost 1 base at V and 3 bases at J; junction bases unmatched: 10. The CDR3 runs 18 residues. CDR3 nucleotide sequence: TGCGCCAGCAGCCAAGTTAGCGGCAGGGGGCGGGACACCGGGGAGCTGTTTTTT. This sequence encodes CASSQVSGRGRDTGELFF.

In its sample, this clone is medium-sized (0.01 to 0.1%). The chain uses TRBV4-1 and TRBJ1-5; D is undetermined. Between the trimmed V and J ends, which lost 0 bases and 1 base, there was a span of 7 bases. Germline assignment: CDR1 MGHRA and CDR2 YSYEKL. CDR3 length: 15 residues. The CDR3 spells CASSQDNLSNQPQHF. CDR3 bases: TGCGCCAGCAGCCAAGATAACCTAAGCAATCAGCCCCAGCATTTT.

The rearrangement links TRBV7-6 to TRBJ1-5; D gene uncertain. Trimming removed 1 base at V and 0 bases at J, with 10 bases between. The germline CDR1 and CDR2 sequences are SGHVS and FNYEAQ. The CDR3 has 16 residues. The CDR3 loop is CASSLGSRYSNQPQHF. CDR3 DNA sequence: TGTGCCAGCAGCTTAGGGTCCAGGTATAGCAATCAGCCCCAGCATTTT. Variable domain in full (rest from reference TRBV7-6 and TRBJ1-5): GAGVSQSPRYKVTKRGQDVALRCDPISGHVSLYWYRQALGQGPEFLTYFNYEAQQDKSGLPNDRFSAERPEGSISTLTIQRTEQRDSAMYRCASSLGSRYSNQPQHFGDGTRLSIL.

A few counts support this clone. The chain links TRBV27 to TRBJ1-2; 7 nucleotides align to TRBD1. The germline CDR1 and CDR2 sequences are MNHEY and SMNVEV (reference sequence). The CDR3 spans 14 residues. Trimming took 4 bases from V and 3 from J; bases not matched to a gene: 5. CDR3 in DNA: TGTGCCAGCAGTTCCTTAGACAGGGACTATGGCTACACCTTC. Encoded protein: CASSSLDRDYGYTF.

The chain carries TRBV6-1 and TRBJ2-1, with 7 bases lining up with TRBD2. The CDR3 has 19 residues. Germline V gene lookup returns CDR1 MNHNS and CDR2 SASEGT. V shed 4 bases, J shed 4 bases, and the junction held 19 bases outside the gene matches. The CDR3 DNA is TGTGCCAGCAGTGGCATCGCCTTGGGTAGCGGGTTGGGTTACAATGAGCAGTTCTTC. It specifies CASSGIALGSGLGYNEQFF.